This TCR beta chain was sequenced in a study of follicular helper T cells after annual influenza vaccination. Sequencing used immunoSEQ multiplex PCR; TCRdb keeps in-frame clones, though not all of them. Among about 27,000 clones listed, 65% to 85% were seen once. Regarding time point: 2014-2015 season, pre-vaccination. Of note for this clone: Its target is unknown.

J lost 8 bases, V lost 6 bases, and 7 bases had no gene match. In germline, CDR1 is MDHEN, CDR2 SYDVKM. CDR3 length: 13 amino acids. Study results and limitations: Just roughly 9.5-20% of cells analyzed had recovered productive TCRB sequences. ICOS-CD38- cTfh most often held earlier Day 7 ICOS+CD38+ clones.

The rearrangement joins TRBV28 to TRBJ1-2; 9 bases are shared with TRBD1. The specimen comprised CXCR5+ CD38- circulating T follicular helper cells from blood, sampled on the day of influenza vaccination. The subset here: circulating Tfh, non-naive CD4+CXCR5+PD-1+ (ICOS+CD38+ or ICOS-CD38-). This sequence originates from an adult who received the influenza vaccine. The CDR3 is CASSRDRVQGYTF. The CDR3 DNA reads as TGTGCCAGCAGCCGGGACAGGGTGCAAGGCTACACCTTC.